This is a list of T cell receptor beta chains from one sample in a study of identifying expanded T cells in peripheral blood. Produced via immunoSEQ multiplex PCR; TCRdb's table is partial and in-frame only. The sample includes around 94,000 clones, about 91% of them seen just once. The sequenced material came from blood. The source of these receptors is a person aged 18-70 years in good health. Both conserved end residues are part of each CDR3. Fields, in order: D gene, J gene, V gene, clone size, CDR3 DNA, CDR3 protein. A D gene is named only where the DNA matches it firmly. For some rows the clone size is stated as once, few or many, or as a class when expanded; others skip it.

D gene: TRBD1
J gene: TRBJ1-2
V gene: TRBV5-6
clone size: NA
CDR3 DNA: TGTGCCAGCAGCTATGGACAGGGCCTAAGAGGCTACACCTTC
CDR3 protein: CASSYGQGLRGYTF

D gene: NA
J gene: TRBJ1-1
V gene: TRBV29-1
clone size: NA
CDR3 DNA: TGCGGGGGGGCTAACACTGAAGCTTTCTTT
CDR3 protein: CGGANTEAFF

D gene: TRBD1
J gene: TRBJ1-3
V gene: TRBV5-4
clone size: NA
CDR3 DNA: TGTGCCAGCAGCCGTGGACAGGGGGAAGGAAACACCATATATTTT
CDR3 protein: CASSRGQGEGNTIYF

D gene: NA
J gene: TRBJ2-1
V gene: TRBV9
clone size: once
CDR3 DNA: TGTGCCAGCAGCGTAGCGGCTAATGAGCAGTTCTTC
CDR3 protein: CASSVAANEQFF

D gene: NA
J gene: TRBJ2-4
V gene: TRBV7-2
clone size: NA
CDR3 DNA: TGTGCCAGCAACGACCCGAATTTAGCCAAAAACATTCAGTACTTC
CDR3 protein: CASNDPNLAKNIQYF

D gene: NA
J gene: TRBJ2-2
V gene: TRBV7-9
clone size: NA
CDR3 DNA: TGTGCCAGCAGCTCCGACGTAGTGGGACGGGGGCCCGGGGAGCTGTTTTTT
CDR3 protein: CASSSDVVGRGPGELFF

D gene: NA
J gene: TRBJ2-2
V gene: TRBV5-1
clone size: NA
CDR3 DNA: TGCGCCAGCAGCTTGGGACAGAGCACCGGGGAGCTGTTTTTT
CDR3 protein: CASSLGQSTGELFF

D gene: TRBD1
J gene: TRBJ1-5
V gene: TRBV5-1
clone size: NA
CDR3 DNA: TGCGCCAGCAGCTTGGCCCCCCTGGACAGGGGAAATCAGCCCCAGCATTTT
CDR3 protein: CASSLAPLDRGNQPQHF

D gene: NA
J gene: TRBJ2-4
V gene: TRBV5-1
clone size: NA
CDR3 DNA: TGCGCCAGCAGCTTTGGGGGGTCGGACATTCAGTACTTC
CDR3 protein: CASSFGGSDIQYF

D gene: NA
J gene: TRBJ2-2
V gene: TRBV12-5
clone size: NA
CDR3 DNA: TGTGCTAGTGGTTTGGACGACTTAAGTGGACCGACCGGGGAGCTGTTTTTT
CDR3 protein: CASGLDDLSGPTGELFF

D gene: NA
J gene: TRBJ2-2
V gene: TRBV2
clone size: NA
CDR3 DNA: TGTGCCAGCACGGGTTGGAGTACCGGGGAGCTGTTTTTT
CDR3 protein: CASTGWSTGELFF

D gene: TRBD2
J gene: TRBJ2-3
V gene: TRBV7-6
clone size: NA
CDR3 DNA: TGTGCCAGCAGCTTGAGACTAGCGGGAGGGGAAGATACGCAGTATTTT
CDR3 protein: CASSLRLAGGEDTQYF

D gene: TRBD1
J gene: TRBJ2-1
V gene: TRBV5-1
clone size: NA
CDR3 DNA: TGCGCCAGCGGCATCATCACCGGGACAGGGTTTAATGAGCAGTTCTTC
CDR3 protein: CASGIITGTGFNEQFF

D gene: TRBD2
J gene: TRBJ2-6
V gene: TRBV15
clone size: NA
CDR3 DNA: TGTGCCACCAGCAGAGGGGCGGGAGCGGCTGGGGCCAACGTCCTGACTTTC
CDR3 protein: CATSRGAGAAGANVLTF

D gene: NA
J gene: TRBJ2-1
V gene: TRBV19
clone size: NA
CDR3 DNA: TGTGCCAGTAGAGAAGCGGCCACCCATTTTATTGAGCAGTTCTTC
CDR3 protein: CASREAATHFIEQFF

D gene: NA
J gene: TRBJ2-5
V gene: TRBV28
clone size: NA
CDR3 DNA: TGTGCCAGCAGTTTTTTGGGGGAGACCCAGTACTTC
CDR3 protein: CASSFLGETQYF

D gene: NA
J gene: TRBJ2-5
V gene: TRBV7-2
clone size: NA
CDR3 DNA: TGTGCCAGCAGCTTCCGGACAGCTGGCCCAGAGACCCAGTACTTC
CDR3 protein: CASSFRTAGPETQYF

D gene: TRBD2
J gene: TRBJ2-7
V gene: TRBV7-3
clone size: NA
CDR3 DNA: TGTGCCAGCAGCTTGACGGGAGGGTCCTACGAGCAGTACTTC
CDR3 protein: CASSLTGGSYEQYF

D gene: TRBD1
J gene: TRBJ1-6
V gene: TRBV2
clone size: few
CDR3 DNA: TGTGCCAGCCGTCCCGGGACAGGGATTGGGAATTCACCCCTCCACTTT
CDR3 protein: CASRPGTGIGNSPLHF

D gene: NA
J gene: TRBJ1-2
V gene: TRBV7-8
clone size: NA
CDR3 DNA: TGTGCCAGCAGTTCGATTTTACAGGGTATGGAAGGCTACACCTTC
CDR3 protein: CASSSILQGMEGYTF

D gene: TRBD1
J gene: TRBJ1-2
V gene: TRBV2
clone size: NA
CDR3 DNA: TGTGCCAGCAGTGTAATCGAGACAGGGGGCGGCTACACCTTC
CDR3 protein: CASSVIETGGGYTF

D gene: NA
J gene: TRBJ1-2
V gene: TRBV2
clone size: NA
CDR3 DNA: TGTGCCAGCAGTGAACCCGGGGGGGGAGGCTATGGCTACACCTTC
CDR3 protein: CASSEPGGGGYGYTF

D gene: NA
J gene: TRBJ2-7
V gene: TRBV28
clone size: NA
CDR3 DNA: TGTGCCAGCTTTAATCCCGCTGGAAAGGCCTACGAGCAGTACTTC
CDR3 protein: CASFNPAGKAYEQYF

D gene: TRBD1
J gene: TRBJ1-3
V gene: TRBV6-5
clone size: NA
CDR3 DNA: TGTGCCAGCAGTTCGTTGGACAGGGCTGGAAACACCATATATTTT
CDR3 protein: CASSSLDRAGNTIYF

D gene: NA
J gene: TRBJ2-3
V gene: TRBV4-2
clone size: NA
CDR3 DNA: TGTGCCAGCAGCCAAGAACTAGCCTACCACACAGATACGCAGTATTTT
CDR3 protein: CASSQELAYHTDTQYF

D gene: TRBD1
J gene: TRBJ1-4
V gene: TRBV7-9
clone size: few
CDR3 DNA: TGTGCCAGCATTGCGCCGGGACAGGGGATTGAAAAACTGTTTTTT
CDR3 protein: CASIAPGQGIEKLFF

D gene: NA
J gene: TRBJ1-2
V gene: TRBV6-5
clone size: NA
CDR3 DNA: TGTGCCAGCAGTTACGGGATCCGGTATGGCTACACCTTC
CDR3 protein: CASSYGIRYGYTF

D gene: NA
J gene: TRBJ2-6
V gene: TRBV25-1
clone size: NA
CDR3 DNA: TGTGCCAGCAGTAGTGTACGCGGAGGGGCCAACGTCCTGACTTTC
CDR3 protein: CASSSVRGGANVLTF

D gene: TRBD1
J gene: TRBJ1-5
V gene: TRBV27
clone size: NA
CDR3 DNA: TGTGCCAGCCCCCAGGGGGGAAACCAGCCCCAGCATTTT
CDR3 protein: CASPQGGNQPQHF

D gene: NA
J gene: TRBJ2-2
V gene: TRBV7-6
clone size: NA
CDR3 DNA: TGTGCCAGCACCTTTAACGCCGGGGAGCTGTTTTTT
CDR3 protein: CASTFNAGELFF

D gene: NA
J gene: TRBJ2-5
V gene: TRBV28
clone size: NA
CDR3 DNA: TGTGCCAGCAGTTTGGGGGGATCCCAAGAGACCCAGTACTTC
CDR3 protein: CASSLGGSQETQYF

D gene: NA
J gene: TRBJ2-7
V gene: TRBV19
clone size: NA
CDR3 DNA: TGTGCCAGTAGTAGGTCACCTGAGGGGACCTTCGGGACTTACGAGCAGTACTTC
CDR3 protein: CASSRSPEGTFGTYEQYF

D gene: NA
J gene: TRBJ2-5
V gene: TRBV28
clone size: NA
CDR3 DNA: TGTGCCAGCACCTCGGGACAAGACCTAGAGACCCAGTACTTC
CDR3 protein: CASTSGQDLETQYF

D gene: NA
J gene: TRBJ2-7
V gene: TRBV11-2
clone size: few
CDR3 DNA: TGTGCCAGCAGCTTAAGTCGGGGGACCTACGAGCAGTACTTC
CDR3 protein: CASSLSRGTYEQYF

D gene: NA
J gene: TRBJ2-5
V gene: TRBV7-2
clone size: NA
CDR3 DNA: TGTGCCAGCAGCTTTGAACAGGGGAGGGAGACCCAGTACTTC
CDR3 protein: CASSFEQGRETQYF

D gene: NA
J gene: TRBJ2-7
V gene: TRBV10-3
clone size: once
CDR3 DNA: TGTGCCATCAGTGAGTCGTCCCCCTCCGCAGGATCCTACGAGCAGTACTTC
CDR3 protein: CAISESSPSAGSYEQYF

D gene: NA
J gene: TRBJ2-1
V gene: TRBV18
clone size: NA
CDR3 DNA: TGTGCCAGCTCACCAGGTAATGAGCAGTTCTTC
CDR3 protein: CASSPGNEQFF